The clone carrying this TCR beta chain was observed a few times. What it binds is not known. Looked up from germline, CDR1 is MGHRA and CDR2 is YSYEKL. With 3 bases clipped from V and 7 bases from J, the junction kept 5 bases outside the gene matches. There are 14 residues in the CDR3. The data were obtained in a study of CD8 T cells in ankylosing spondylitis. Regarding the study as a whole: Disease-linked clones were found to be CD8+ and relatively rare in peripheral blood. Within ankylosing spondylitis blood, a TCR beta motif made up of several highly homologous variants appeared to be characteristic.

MiXCR, applied by TCRdb to the 5' RACE reads, yields one record per CDR3 protein. The data show fewer than 750,000 distinct CDR3 sequences, with under 20% seen just once and under 20% held by the top ten. The sequencing input was blood, either unsorted or a sorted T cell fraction (not recorded which). This chain links TRBV4-1 with TRBJ2-2; 7 bases align to TRBD2. This receptor was obtained from a male donor with ankylosing spondylitis. CDR3 nucleotides: TGCGCCAGCAGCCATCGGTCGGGGGGCGGGGAGCTGTTTTTT. As protein: CASSHRSGGGELFF.